Sequencing of this T cell receptor (beta chain) was carried out in a study of blood T cell repertoires in COVID-19. TCRdb keeps only in-frame clones here, not all; method: immunoSEQ multiplex PCR. This sample has some 220,000 clones; 70% to 85% occur once, and the top ten carry 9.7%. Germline loops: CDR1 SNHLY, CDR2 FYNNEI. The CDR3 is 14 amino acids. The V end lost 0 bases, the J end lost 3 bases, and 6 bases lay between the germline ends. Sequenced sample: peripheral blood. V usage is TRBV2 and J usage is TRBJ1-5; possible D gene TRBD1, 5 bases. This sequence was found in a middle-aged man with active or convalescent COVID-19. The CDR3 spells CASSEATVNQPQHF. CDR3 bases: TGTGCCAGCAGTGAAGCGACAGTCAATCAGCCCCAGCATTTT.